This TCR beta chain was profiled in a study of CD8+ T cells in alopecia areata (dated by TCRdb to the late 2010s). Turning to the overall study: The treated patients, all with moderate-to-severe alopecia areata, were enrolled in an open-label pilot trial of oral tofacitinib given at 5 to 10 mg twice daily. Patients stayed on tofacitinib for 6 to 18 months and then had 6 months of follow-up off drug so that delayed response and recurrence could be assessed. Disease severity in treated patients was measured with the SALT score, which quantifies the percentage of affected scalp surface area. The study used high-throughput TCRbeta sequencing to examine T cell clonal expansion in alopecia areata, in both the C3H/HeJ mouse model and human patients. Human TCRbeta sequencing covered scalp tissue and sorted CD4+ and CD8+ peripheral blood T cells from patchy and totalis/universalis alopecia areata patients and healthy controls. Patients on tofacitinib were biopsied at baseline and after 4 and 24 weeks of treatment, and several of the patients also had a later scalp biopsy. Clonality in the scalp was compared among normal scalp (n=4), patchy alopecia areata scalp (n=8), and alopecia totalis/universalis scalp (n=8). RNA was obtained with the PAXgene miRNA kit for fixed scalp, the miRNeasy kit for PBMCs, and the RNeasy kit for mouse skin. TCRbeta CDR3 regions were amplified by immunoSEQ multiplex PCR using 35 Vbeta forward and 13 Jbeta reverse primers.

The library was made by the immunoSEQ multiplex PCR assay. For TCR sequencing, RNA was extracted from every sample and reverse transcribed into cDNA to serve as template. SuperScript III was used for first-strand cDNA synthesis, primed with a 2:1 mix of oligo-dT and random hexamers. A synthetic immune receptor repertoire was used to measure amplification bias, and any remaining bias was corrected computationally. Per the original workflow: Raw reads were preprocessed to remove errors, and CDR3 was defined according to IMGT conventions as the region from the conserved cysteine to phenylalanine. Clonality was computed as 1 minus the Shannon entropy, with the entropy normalized by log2 of the number of productive unique TCRs. Whether each scalp clone was CD4 or CD8 was inferred by checking scalp TCRbeta sequences against the CD4 and CD8 repertoires from sorted blood. This immuneACCESS table, as held by TCRdb, lists in-frame sequences with V and J called but not all clones. Of the missing ones, under half trace to an unresolved V gene in checked studies; the others have no known cause. That table supplies the V and J calls and clone size; D and trimming were determined from the DNA. This sample lists hundreds of thousands of clones; roughly 60% were detected once. The ten largest clones add up to about 0.9% of the sample.

Taken from the germline V gene (reference sequence), the CDR1 and CDR2 loops are GTSNPN and SVGIG. From the cysteine up to the phenylalanine, the CDR3 has a length of 16 residues. Of all the DNA, just the CDR3 is kept, 48 bases in frame from base 1. V ends up 2 bases short and J 0 bases short, with an unmatched junction base count of 5. What the authors observed across the whole study: Compared with normal scalp, lesional scalp, particularly in alopecia totalis/universalis, had higher clonality and more expanded CD8+ clones, which suggests antigenic drive. Many expanded lesional clones were found to persist in scalp and blood during tofacitinib treatment, and relapse after treatment cessation may be partly explained by this persistence. Unlike mouse skin, which is dominated by gammadelta T cells, normal human skin has resident alphabeta T cells that are also sequenced, and this complicates analysis of the scalp TCR repertoire. Scalp clonality and the number of expanded CD8+ clones among the top 100 scalp clones were significantly decreased by tofacitinib. Compared with mice, TCR sequences shared between patients were less clear, possibly partly because of HLA diversity across the patient population. Because the treated cohort was small and had only one nonresponder, larger studies are needed to examine links between baseline CD8+ expansion and response.

This specimen's treatment or condition label, per the study, means: oral pan-JAK inhibitor, 5-10 mg twice daily. Lesional scalp punch biopsies and peripheral blood were collected from alopecia areata patients. PBMCs were isolated by density centrifugation and stained for CD3, CD4 and CD8, and CD4+ and CD8+ T cells were sorted on a FACSAria. Of note for this clone: Its binding antigen is unknown. Base qualities were left out, and no much larger clone turns up one base away.

The source is a human donor with alopecia areata. The chain is assembled from TRBV30 and TRBJ1-4; 8 central bases correspond to TRBD1. Sequencing was performed on CD4+ T cells sorted from blood, taken around week 54, from a patient treated with tofacitinib. The nucleotide sequence is given as TGTGCCTGGAGTTTCCGACAGGGGACAACTAATGAAAAACTGTTTTTT. Translated, this gives CAWSFRQGTTNEKLFF. This CDR3, with the reference TRBV30 and TRBJ1-4 proteins standing in past its ends, gives the full variable domain SQTIHQWPATLVQPVGSPLSLECTVEGTSNPNLYWYRQAAGRGLQLLFYSVGIGQISSEVPQNLSASRPQDRQFILSSKKLLLSDSGFYLCAWSFRQGTTNEKLFFGSGTQLSVL.